These T cell receptor beta chains were read from a single sample in a study of shared clonotypes between healthy human individuals. Produced via immunoSEQ multiplex PCR; TCRdb's table is partial and in-frame only. The sample holds 2 million to 2.5 million clones, approximately 90% seen once. Sequencing input: naive CD4+ T cells from PBMCs. Every receptor here comes from a man younger than 35 in good health. Some clones in this sample may be carry-over from other donors' samples. The CDR3 runs from the conserved cysteine through the conserved F or W. Each record gives: D gene, J gene, V gene, CDR3 protein, CDR3 DNA. A D gene is named only where the DNA matches it firmly.

>TRBD2|TRBJ2-1|TRBV9
CASSTLAGGSYNEQFF
TGTGCCAGCAGCACCCTAGCGGGAGGCTCCTACAATGAGCAGTTCTTC
>NA|TRBJ1-5|TRBV6-5
CASSYSIGAGQPQHF
TGTGCCAGCAGTTACTCGATAGGTGCCGGTCAGCCCCAGCATTTT
>NA|TRBJ1-6|TRBV4-3
CASSQEGRSPLHF
TGCGCCAGCAGCCAAGAGGGAAGGTCACCCCTCCACTTT
>NA|TRBJ2-2|TRBV5-1
CASSPDAGELFF
TGCGCCAGCAGCCCCGACGCCGGGGAGCTGTTTTTT
>NA|TRBJ1-2|TRBV28
CASSQVLNYGYTF
TGTGCCAGCAGTCAGGTACTCAACTATGGCTACACCTTC
>NA|TRBJ1-1|TRBV6-5
CASSYSYATTAFF
TGTGCCAGCAGTTACTCGTATGCTACAACAGCTTTCTTT
>NA|TRBJ1-3|TRBV2
CASSPLGFDGNTIYF
TGTGCCAGCAGCCCGCTGGGCTTTGATGGAAACACCATATATTTT
>NA|TRBJ2-1|TRBV4-3
CASSFAAEQFF
TGCGCCAGCAGCTTTGCGGCTGAGCAGTTCTTC
>NA|TRBJ1-4|TRBV6-6
CASSYSAAGKLFF
TGTGCCAGCAGTTACTCTGCAGCTGGTAAACTGTTTTTT
>TRBD2|TRBJ2-5|TRBV5-6
CASSFQAGGTQGTQYF
TGTGCCAGCAGCTTTCAAGCGGGAGGAACCCAGGGGACCCAGTACTTC
>NA|TRBJ2-3|TRBV2
CASRLGDTQYF
TGTGCCAGCAGGCTTGGTGATACGCAGTATTTT
>TRBD2|TRBJ2-7|TRBV7-9
CASSFLAGVGEQYF
TGTGCCAGCAGCTTTCTTGCGGGAGTGGGGGAGCAGTACTTC
>NA|TRBJ2-1|TRBV7-3
CASSFGGRILDEQFF
TGTGCCAGCAGCTTCGGCGGGCGAATTCTCGATGAGCAGTTCTTC
>TRBD1|TRBJ2-1|TRBV4-3
CASSLDRGTHEQFF
TGCGCCAGCAGCCTGGACAGGGGGACGCATGAGCAGTTCTTC
>TRBD1|TRBJ1-1|TRBV18
CASSRDSYMNTEAFF
TGTGCCAGCTCCCGGGACAGTTACATGAACACTGAAGCTTTCTTT
>NA|TRBJ2-2|TRBV5-5
CASSLVRVNTGELFF
TGTGCCAGCAGCTTGGTCAGGGTAAACACCGGGGAGCTGTTTTTT
>NA|TRBJ2-2|TRBV9
CASSLSSGNTGELFF
TGTGCCAGCAGCCTGAGTAGCGGTAACACCGGGGAGCTGTTTTTT
>NA|TRBJ2-7|TRBV6-1
CASSPLGAAGRKKYF
TGTGCCAGCAGTCCCCTAGGGGCGGCGGGGAGGAAGAAGTACTTC
>TRBD2|TRBJ2-5|TRBV6-5
CASSLGTSGRTKTQYF
TGTGCCAGCAGTTTAGGGACTAGCGGGAGAACGAAGACCCAGTACTTC
>NA|TRBJ1-5|TRBV6-6
CASRVGGQPQHF
TGTGCCAGCAGGGTGGGGGGGCAGCCCCAGCATTTT
>NA|TRBJ2-1|TRBV30
CAWCKGQTSYNEQFF
TGTGCCTGGTGCAAAGGACAGACCTCCTACAATGAGCAGTTCTTC
>NA|TRBJ1-2|TRBV4-2
CASSHFRGGNYTF
TGTGCCAGCAGCCACTTCCGAGGGGGAAACTACACCTTC
>NA|TRBJ1-3|TRBV10-2
CASSEIMGVPSSGNTIYF
TGCGCCAGCAGTGAGATAATGGGAGTCCCGAGCTCTGGAAACACCATATATTTT
>NA|TRBJ1-1|TRBV28
CASSLSSSGSRKAFF
TGTGCCAGCAGTTTGAGTAGTTCAGGATCTAGAAAAGCTTTCTTT
>NA|TRBJ1-1|TRBV11-3
CASSFSLNTEAFF
TGTGCCAGCAGCTTTAGTCTGAACACTGAAGCTTTCTTT
>NA|TRBJ1-2|TRBV18
CASSQNTVETYGYTF
TGTGCCAGCTCACAAAACACAGTCGAGACCTATGGCTACACCTTC
>NA|TRBJ1-5|TRBV5-4
CASSLGTGNQPQHF
TGTGCCAGCAGCTTGGGAACAGGGAATCAGCCCCAGCATTTT
>TRBD2|TRBJ2-7|TRBV2
CASGGVQAAYEQYF
TGTGCCAGTGGGGGGGTACAGGCTGCCTACGAGCAGTACTTC
>TRBD1|TRBJ2-7|TRBV10-3
CAISEQGQGREQYF
TGTGCCATCAGTGAGCAAGGACAGGGGCGCGAGCAGTACTTC
>NA|TRBJ1-6|TRBV30
CAWSRTAINSPLHF
TGTGCCTGGAGTCGGACAGCAATTAATTCACCCCTCCACTTT
>NA|TRBJ2-7|TRBV11-2
CASSRVSGAEQYF
TGTGCCAGCAGTCGAGTCTCAGGGGCCGAGCAGTACTTC
>NA|TRBJ2-2|TRBV5-1
CASSFEGTGELFF
TGCGCCAGCAGCTTTGAGGGGACCGGGGAGCTGTTTTTT
>NA|TRBJ2-3|TRBV30
CAWSSSTDTQYF
TGTGCCTGGAGCAGCAGCACAGATACGCAGTATTTT